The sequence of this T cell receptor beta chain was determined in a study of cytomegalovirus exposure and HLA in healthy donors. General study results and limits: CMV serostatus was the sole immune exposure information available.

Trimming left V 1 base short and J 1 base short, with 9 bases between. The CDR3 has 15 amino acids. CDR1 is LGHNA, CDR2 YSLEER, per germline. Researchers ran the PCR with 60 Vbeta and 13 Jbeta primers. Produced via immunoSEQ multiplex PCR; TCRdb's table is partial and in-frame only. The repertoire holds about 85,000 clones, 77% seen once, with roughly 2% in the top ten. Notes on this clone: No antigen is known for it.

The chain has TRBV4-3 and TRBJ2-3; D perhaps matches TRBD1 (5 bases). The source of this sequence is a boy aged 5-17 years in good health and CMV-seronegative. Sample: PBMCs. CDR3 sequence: CASSQVSGRTDTQYF. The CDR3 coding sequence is TGCGCCAGCAGCCAAGTGTCAGGGCGCACAGATACGCAGTATTTT.